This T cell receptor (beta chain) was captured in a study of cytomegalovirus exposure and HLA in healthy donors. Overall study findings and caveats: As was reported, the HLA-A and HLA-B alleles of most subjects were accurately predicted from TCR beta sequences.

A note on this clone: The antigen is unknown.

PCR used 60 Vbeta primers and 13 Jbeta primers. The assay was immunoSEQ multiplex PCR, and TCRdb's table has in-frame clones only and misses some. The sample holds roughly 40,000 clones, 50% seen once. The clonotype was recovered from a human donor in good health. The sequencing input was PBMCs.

The CDR3 DNA follows: TGCGCCAGCAGCCAAGCCCAGAATGAAAAACTGTTTTTT. Its translation: CASSQAQNEKLFF. The chain couples TRBV4-1 to TRBJ1-4, with no clear D. The CDR3 consists of 13 residues. V was clipped by 1 base and J by 5 bases, with 5 bases between them. Looked up from germline, CDR1 is MGHRA and CDR2 is YSYEKL.